This TCR beta chain was sequenced for a study of T cell repertoires in cytomegalovirus infection. Study-wide background: Well-studied HLA-B-restricted CMV epitopes were used in the study alongside recently identified HLA-C-restricted ones.

From the reads, TCRdb called clonotypes with MiXCR, one entry per CDR3 protein. The data hold fewer than 950,000 distinct CDR3 sequences, with approximately 30% observed a single time. A few counts support this clonotype. Its antigen remains unknown. The CDR3 runs 13 residues. V was trimmed by 6 bases and J by 4 bases, leaving 13 bases between them. The V gene's germline CDR1 is SEHNR and CDR2 FQNEAQ (reference sequence). The study's findings and limits: Using cumulative public TCR beta family frequency, the authors identified those who carried CMV together with the relevant HLA.

This sequence originates from a human donor in good health (CMV status not recorded). Some clones in this sample may be carry-over from other donors' samples. The chain has TRBV7-9 and TRBJ2-7, with D unresolved. Here the sequenced sample was cultured CD8+ T cells from PBMCs, taken from culture after CMV antigen stimulation. CDR3 coding DNA: TGTGCCAGCAGTGTTACCAGGAATTACGAGCAGTACTTC. Translation: CASSVTRNYEQYF.